The 7 T cell receptor beta chains presented below share a single source sample, sequenced in a study of cytomegalovirus exposure and HLA in healthy donors. The PCR was carried out with 60 Vbeta primers and 13 Jbeta primers. Profiled with immunoSEQ multiplex PCR; TCRdb holds only in-frame clones, not every one. The table lists 180,000 or so clones, 9.5% of them singletons. The sequenced sample was PBMCs. The receptors originated from a woman between 25 and 40 years old in good health and CMV-seropositive.

This clone was counted between two and nine times. The chain links TRBV2 to TRBJ2-7; TRBD1 might be the D (6 bases). Trimming cost V 7 bases and J 3 bases, with 16 bases left between them. The CDR3 extends over 14 amino acids. Germline V lookup: CDR1 SNHLY, CDR2 FYNNEI. Here the CDR3 DNA reads TGTGCCAGCAACTCAGGGGTGGGGGACTACGAGCAGTACTTC. This translates into CASNSGVGDYEQYF.

The chain is built from TRBV30 and TRBJ1-1; no firm D call. Trimming took 6 bases from V and 5 from J, leaving 22 bases between them. CDR3 size: 15 residues. CDR1 GTSNPN and CDR2 SVGIG come from the germline V gene (reference sequence). The CDR3 sequence is CACVDWESVGTEAFF. Written as DNA, the CDR3 is TGTGCCTGCGTGGACTGGGAGTCTGTTGGGACTGAAGCTTTCTTT.

This chain connects TRBV5-4 to TRBJ2-6; 7 bases map to TRBD1. CDR1 is SGHNT and CDR2 is YYREEE in the germline V gene (reference sequence). V was clipped by 4 bases and J by 2 bases; unmatched bases: 3. This CDR3 is built from 15 residues. Here the CDR3 DNA reads TGTGCCAGCAGCCTGGACAGGACTGGGGCCAACGTCCTGACTTTC. Translating gives CASSLDRTGANVLTF.

This clone was observed a few times. The chain joins TRBV11-2 to TRBJ2-1; 11 bases fit TRBD2. Looked up from germline, CDR1 is SGHAT and CDR2 is FQNNGV. CDR3 length equals 16 residues. Trimming cost V 6 bases and J 5 bases; bases outside gene matches: 9. CDR3 sequence (DNA): TGTGCCAGCAGTCTTAGCCGACTAGCGGGAAACAATGAGCAGTTCTTC. Its translation is CASSLSRLAGNNEQFF.

The rearrangement uses TRBV2 and TRBJ2-5; the match to TRBD2 covers 9 bases. This CDR3 comprises 15 residues. Germline loops: CDR1 SNHLY, CDR2 FYNNEI. V shed 8 bases and J 5 bases; nucleotides not matched to a gene: 12. DNA for the CDR3: TGTGCCAGCGGAGAGACTAGCGGCTTCGCGGAGACCCAGTACTTC. Residues: CASGETSGFAETQYF.

This clone was counted a few times. The genes are TRBV9 and TRBJ2-5; TRBD2 matches at 9 bases. Trimming cost V 0 bases and J 5 bases; bases outside gene matches: 8. CDR3 length: 16 residues. Germline assignment: CDR1 SGDLS and CDR2 YYNGEE. The CDR3 here is CASSVASGAGGETQYF. The CDR3 coding sequence is TGTGCCAGCAGCGTAGCTAGTGGAGCGGGAGGTGAGACCCAGTACTTC. Supplemented by reference TRBV9 and TRBJ2-5, the full variable domain reads DSGVTQTPKHLITATGQRVTLRCSPRSGDLSVYWYQQSLDQGLQFLIQYYNGEERAKGNILERFSAQQFPDLHSELNLSSLELGDSALYFCASSVASGAGGETQYFGPGTRLLVL.

In this sample, this clone turned up a few times. This rearrangement joins TRBV5-8 to TRBJ1-1, with 10 positions matching TRBD1. Germline CDR1 reads SGHTS; CDR2 reads YDEGEE. This CDR3 is 15 amino acids long. V trimming: 0 bases; J trimming: 9 bases; junction bases outside the gene matches: 8. CDR3 in DNA: TGTGCCAGCAGCTTGGGGGGACAGGGGCCATCAAAAGCTTTCTTT. It is translated as CASSLGGQGPSKAFF.